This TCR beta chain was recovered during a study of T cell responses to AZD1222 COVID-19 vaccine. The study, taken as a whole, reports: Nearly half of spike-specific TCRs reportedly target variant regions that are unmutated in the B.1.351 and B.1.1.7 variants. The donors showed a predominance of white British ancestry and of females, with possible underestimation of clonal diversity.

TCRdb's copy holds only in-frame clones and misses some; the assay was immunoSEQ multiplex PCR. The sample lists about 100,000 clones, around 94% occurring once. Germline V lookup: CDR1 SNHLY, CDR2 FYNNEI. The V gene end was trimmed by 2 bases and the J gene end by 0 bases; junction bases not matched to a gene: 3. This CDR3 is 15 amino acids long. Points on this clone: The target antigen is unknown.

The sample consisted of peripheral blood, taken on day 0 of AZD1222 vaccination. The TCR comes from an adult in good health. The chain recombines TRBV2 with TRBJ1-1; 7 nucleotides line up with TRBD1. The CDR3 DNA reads TGTGCCAGCAGTGAACAGGGGGGAATGAACACTGAAGCTTTCTTT. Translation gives CASSEQGGMNTEAFF.